This is a list of T cell receptor beta chains from one sample in a study of blood T cell repertoires in COVID-19. Measured with immunoSEQ multiplex PCR; TCRdb has only the in-frame clones, and not every one. The table includes over 100,000 clones, around three quarters detected once. The sequenced material came from peripheral blood. The receptors stem from a woman older than 75 with acute or convalescent COVID-19. The CDR3 runs from the conserved cysteine through the conserved F or W.

J gene | V gene | CDR3 length | CDR3 protein
TRBJ1-1 | TRBV28 | 13 | CASSLSGYTEAFF
TRBJ2-7 | TRBV28 | 14 | CASSWDRGFYEQYF
TRBJ2-3 | TRBV5-1 | 18 | CASSLRGQGVSGTDTQYF
TRBJ1-2 | TRBV7-9 | 16 | CASSLYGGREENGYTF
TRBJ2-5 | TRBV19 | 16 | CASSKTSRTGQETQYF
TRBJ2-6 | TRBV5-1 | 19 | CASSTGLAGVVSGANVLTF
TRBJ2-5 | TRBV2 | 15 | CASSALTGAQETQYF
TRBJ2-1 | TRBV28 | 15 | CASSDGASGSYEQFF
TRBJ1-5 | TRBV28 | 17 | CASSPALSEYSNQPQHF
TRBJ2-1 | TRBV7-2 | 17 | CASSPSPGAGAGNEQFF
TRBJ1-2 | TRBV9 | 14 | CASSVGGEGYGYTF
TRBJ2-1 | TRBV2 | 13 | CAGRQGSYNEQFF
TRBJ2-3 | TRBV4-3 | 16 | CASSQGAGLGTDTQYF
TRBJ2-3 | TRBV27 | 16 | CASSWSSGRAADTQYF
TRBJ1-2 | TRBV29-1 | 13 | CSVGTGTNYGYTF
TRBJ2-7 | TRBV7-9 | 15 | CASSVPGQGAYEQYF
TRBJ2-1 | TRBV2 | 13 | CASRPDSDNEQFF
TRBJ2-2 | TRBV5-1 | 15 | CASSIDGVFTGELFF
TRBJ2-3 | TRBV3-1/TRBV3-2 | 16 | CASSQGSGVITDTQYF
TRBJ1-1 | TRBV10-3 | 13 | CAIAGEELTEAFF
TRBJ2-3 | TRBV14 | 14 | CASSQDRLVGTQYF
TRBJ1-6 | TRBV7-8 | 14 | CASSFRDRNSPLHF
TRBJ2-7 | TRBV18 | 14 | CASSTDRGVNEQYF
TRBJ2-3 | TRBV18 | 17 | CASSPRRDWTSTDTQYF
TRBJ1-2 | TRBV6-5 | 14 | CASSSSDTGYGYTF
TRBJ1-1 | TRBV6-1 | 16 | CASSEIFGSSNTEAFF
TRBJ2-7 | TRBV6-2/TRBV6-3 | 14 | CASSTGTAIYEQYF
TRBJ1-2 | TRBV5-1 | 14 | CASSPDAYGYGYTF
TRBJ1-3 | TRBV30 | 13 | CAWKGLRRNTIYF
TRBJ2-2 | TRBV29-1 | 19 | CSVEGDRGPTPTNTGELFF
TRBJ2-5 | TRBV6-5 | 14 | CASSYSRVTETQYF
TRBJ1-5 | TRBV19 | 14 | CASSVTGPNQPQHF
TRBJ1-4 | TRBV5-4 | 14 | CASSLDPSREKLFF
TRBJ2-7 | TRBV7-2 | 15 | CASTRSSGDSYEQYF
TRBJ2-2 | TRBV9 | 14 | CASSVDGAGGELFF
TRBJ2-7 | TRBV7-2 | 14 | CASSAMGLVNEQYF
TRBJ1-1 | TRBV30 | 13 | CACQGTGFTEAFF
TRBJ1-5 | TRBV30 | 15 | CAWFNAVVGGCPQHF
TRBJ2-2 | TRBV6-6 | 12 | CASRREAGELFF
TRBJ1-4 | TRBV15 | 13 | CATSIPQTEKLFF
TRBJ2-3 | TRBV5-6 | 15 | CASSLLAGAPDTQYF
TRBJ2-4 | TRBV7-2 | 14 | CASSPTAGISIQYF
TRBJ1-2 | TRBV6-4 | 15 | CASSDSGTGGYGYTF